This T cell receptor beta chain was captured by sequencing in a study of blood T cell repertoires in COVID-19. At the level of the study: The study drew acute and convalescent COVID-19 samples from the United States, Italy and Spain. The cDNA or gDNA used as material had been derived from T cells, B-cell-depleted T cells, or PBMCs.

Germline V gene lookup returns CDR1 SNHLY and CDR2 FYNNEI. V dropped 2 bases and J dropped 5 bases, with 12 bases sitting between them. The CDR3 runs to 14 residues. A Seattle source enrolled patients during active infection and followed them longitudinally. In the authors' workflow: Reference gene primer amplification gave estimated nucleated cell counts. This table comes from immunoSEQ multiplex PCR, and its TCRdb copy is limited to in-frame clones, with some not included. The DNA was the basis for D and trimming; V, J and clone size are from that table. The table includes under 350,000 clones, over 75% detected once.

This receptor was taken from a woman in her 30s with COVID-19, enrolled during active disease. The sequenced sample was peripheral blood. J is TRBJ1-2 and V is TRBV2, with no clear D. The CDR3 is CASSENPLRYGYTF. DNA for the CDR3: TGTGCCAGCAGTGAAAACCCCCTGAGGTATGGCTACACCTTC.